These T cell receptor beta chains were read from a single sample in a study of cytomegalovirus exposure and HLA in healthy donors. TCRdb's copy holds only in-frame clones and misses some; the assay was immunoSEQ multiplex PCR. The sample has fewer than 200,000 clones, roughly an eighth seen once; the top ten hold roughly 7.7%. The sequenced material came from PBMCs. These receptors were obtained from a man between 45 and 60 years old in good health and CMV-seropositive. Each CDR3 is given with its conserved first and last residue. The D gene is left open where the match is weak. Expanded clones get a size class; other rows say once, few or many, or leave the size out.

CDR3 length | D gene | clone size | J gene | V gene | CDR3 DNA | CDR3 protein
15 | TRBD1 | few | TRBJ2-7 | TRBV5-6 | TGTGCCAGCAGCTTGGCACCCGGACAGGTCTACGAGCAGTACTTC | CASSLAPGQVYEQYF
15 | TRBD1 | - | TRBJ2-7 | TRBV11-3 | TGTGCCAGCAGCTCATGGACAGGGGTAGAAAACGAGCAGTACTTC | CASSSWTGVENEQYF
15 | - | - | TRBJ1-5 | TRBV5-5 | TGTGCCAGCAGCTTGGTGGCGGGGAGCAATCAGCCCCAGCATTTT | CASSLVAGSNQPQHF
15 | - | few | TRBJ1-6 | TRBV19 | TGTGCCAGTAGTATGGCCACCGTCTATAATTCACCCCTCCACTTT | CASSMATVYNSPLHF
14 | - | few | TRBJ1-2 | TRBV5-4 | TGTGCCAGCAGCTTGCGATCAGGGAACTATGGCTACACCTTC | CASSLRSGNYGYTF
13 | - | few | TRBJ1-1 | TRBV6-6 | TGTGCCAGCAGTGGGGGGGGGTTGGCTGAAGCTTTCTTT | CASSGGGLAEAFF
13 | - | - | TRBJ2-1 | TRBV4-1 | TGCGCCAGCAGCCACCCGGACTTGGGGGAGCAGTTCTTC | CASSHPDLGEQFF
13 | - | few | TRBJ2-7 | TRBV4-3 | TGCGCCAGCAGCCGAGGGCGGACCTACGAGCAGTACTTC | CASSRGRTYEQYF
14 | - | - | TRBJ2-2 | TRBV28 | TGTGCCAGCAGCTCAACAGGCGCAACCGGGGAGCTGTTTTTT | CASSSTGATGELFF
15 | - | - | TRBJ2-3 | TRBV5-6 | TGTGCCAGCAGCTTATTACAAAACCCAAGCGAGTCGCAGTATTTT | CASSLLQNPSESQYF
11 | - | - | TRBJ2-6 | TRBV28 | TGTGCCAGCAGTTCAGACAACGTCCTGACTTTC | CASSSDNVLTF
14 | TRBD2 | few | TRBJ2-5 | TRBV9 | TGTGCCAGCAGCGGCGGACTAGAGCGGGAGACCCAGTACTTC | CASSGGLERETQYF
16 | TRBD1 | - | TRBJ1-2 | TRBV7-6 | TGTGCCAGCAGCTTAGGAACAGGGGGTGTTGCCTATGGCTACACCTTC | CASSLGTGGVAYGYTF
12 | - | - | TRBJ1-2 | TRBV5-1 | TGCGCCAGCAGCTTGGAACGGGAAGGCTACACCTTC | CASSLEREGYTF
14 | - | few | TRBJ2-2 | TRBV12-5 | TGTGCTAGTGGTTTGATCTGGAACACCGGGGAGCTGTTTTTT | CASGLIWNTGELFF
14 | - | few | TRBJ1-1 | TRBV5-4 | TGTGCCAGCAGCTGGAGGACTGGGAACACTGAAGCTTTCTTT | CASSWRTGNTEAFF
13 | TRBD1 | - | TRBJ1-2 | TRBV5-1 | TGCGCCAGCAGCTTGGACAGGGGACATGGCTACACCTTC | CASSLDRGHGYTF
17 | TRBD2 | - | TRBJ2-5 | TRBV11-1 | TGTGCCAGCAGCTCCCGACTAGCGGGGGTGTACCAAGAGACCCAGTACTTC | CASSSRLAGVYQETQYF
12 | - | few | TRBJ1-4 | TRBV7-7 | TGTGCCAGCAGCTACAGGTCTGAAAAACTGTTTTTT | CASSYRSEKLFF
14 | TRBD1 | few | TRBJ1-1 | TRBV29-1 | TGCAGCGTTGGGGACAGATCTACGAACACTGAAGCTTTCTTT | CSVGDRSTNTEAFF
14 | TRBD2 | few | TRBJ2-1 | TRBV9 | TGTGCCAGCAGTGCTTTCGGGGGGGGGAATGAGCAGTTCTTC | CASSAFGGGNEQFF
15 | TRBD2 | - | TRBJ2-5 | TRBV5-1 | TGCGCCAGCAGCATAGCGGGGGGGCTTATGGAGACCCAGTACTTC | CASSIAGGLMETQYF
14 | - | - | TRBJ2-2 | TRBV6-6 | TGTGCCAGCAGTTACTCTGGGCCGACCGGGGAGCTGTTTTTT | CASSYSGPTGELFF
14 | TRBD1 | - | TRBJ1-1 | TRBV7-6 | TGTGCCAGCAGCAGGGGACAGGGGGAGACTGAAGCTTTCTTT | CASSRGQGETEAFF
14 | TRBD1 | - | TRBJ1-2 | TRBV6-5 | TGTGCCAGCAGTCGGGGGACAGCAAACTATGGCTCCACCTTC | CASSRGTANYGSTF
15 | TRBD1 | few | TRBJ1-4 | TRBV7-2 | TGTGCCAGCAGCGGCAACAGGGGTGGTAATGAAAAACTGTTTTTT | CASSGNRGGNEKLFF
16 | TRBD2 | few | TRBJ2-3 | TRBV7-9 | TGTGCCAGCAGCTTAAGGAGCGGGGGGTGGGCAGATACGCAGTATTTT | CASSLRSGGWADTQYF
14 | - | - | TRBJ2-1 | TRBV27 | TGTGCCAGCAGTTTAAGGGGATCCTACAATGAGCAGTTCTTC | CASSLRGSYNEQFF
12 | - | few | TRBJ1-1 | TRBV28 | TGTGCCAGCAGTTTATTGCGGACTGAAGCTTTCTTT | CASSLLRTEAFF
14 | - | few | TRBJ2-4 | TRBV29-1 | TGCAGCGTTGAAGATCCCCAAGCCAAAAACATTCAGTACTTC | CSVEDPQAKNIQYF
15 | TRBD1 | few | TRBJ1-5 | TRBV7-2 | TGTGCCAGCAGCTTCGGACAGGAGCGCAATCAGCCCCAGCATTTT | CASSFGQERNQPQHF
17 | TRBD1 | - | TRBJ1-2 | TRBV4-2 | TGTGCCAGCAGCCAAGAGGATGGACAGGGGACTAACTATGGCTACACCTTC | CASSQEDGQGTNYGYTF
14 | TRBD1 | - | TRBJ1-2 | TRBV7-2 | TGTGCCAGCAGCTTCGGACAGGGGTCCTATGGCTACACCTTC | CASSFGQGSYGYTF
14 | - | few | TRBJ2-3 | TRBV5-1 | TGCGCCAGCAGCTTACAGGGATCGACAGATACGCAGTATTTT | CASSLQGSTDTQYF
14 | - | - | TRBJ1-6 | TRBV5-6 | TGTGCCAGCAGCTGGGGACCGGAGGGATCACCCCTCCACTTT | CASSWGPEGSPLHF
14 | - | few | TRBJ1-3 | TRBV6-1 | TGTGCCAGCAGGATAAGGGGCGCTGGAAACACCATATATTTT | CASRIRGAGNTIYF
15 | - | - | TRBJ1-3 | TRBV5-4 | TGTGCCAGCAGCTTGGAACGGAGCTCTGGAAACACCATATATTTT | CASSLERSSGNTIYF
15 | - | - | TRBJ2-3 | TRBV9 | TGTGCCAGCAGCGGCGCTCAGGGTTACACAGATACGCAGTATTTT | CASSGAQGYTDTQYF
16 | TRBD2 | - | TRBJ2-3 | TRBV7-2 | TGTGCCAGCAGCTTTTCCAGCGGGGGTGGCACAGATACGCAGTATTTT | CASSFSSGGGTDTQYF
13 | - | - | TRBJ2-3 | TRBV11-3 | TGTGCCAGCAGCTTCCGGGATGGAGATACGCAGTATTTT | CASSFRDGDTQYF
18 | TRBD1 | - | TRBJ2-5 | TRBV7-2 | TGTGCCAGCAGCCCCTCGTTTGAGCAGGGGGCAGACCAAGAGACCCAGTACTTC | CASSPSFEQGADQETQYF
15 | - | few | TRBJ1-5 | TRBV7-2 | TGTGCCAGCAGCTTTAGGCCAGGAGGAGCTCAGCCCCAGCATTTT | CASSFRPGGAQPQHF
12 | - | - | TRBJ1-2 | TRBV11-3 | TGTGCCAGCAGCTTCGAGAACTATGGCTACACCTTC | CASSFENYGYTF
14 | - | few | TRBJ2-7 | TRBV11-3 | TGTGCCAGCAGCTTATCTTTCCAAGCGTACGAGCAGTACTTC | CASSLSFQAYEQYF
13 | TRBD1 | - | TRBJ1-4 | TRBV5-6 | TGTGCCAGCAGTCGGGACAGAGGCGAAAAACTGTTTTTT | CASSRDRGEKLFF
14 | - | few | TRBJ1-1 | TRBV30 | TGTGCCTGGAGTGTACGAAACAGTATCACTGAAGCTTTCTTT | CAWSVRNSITEAFF
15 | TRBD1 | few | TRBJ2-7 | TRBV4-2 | TGTGCCAGCAGCCGCTCCGGGACAGGGGCTTACGAGCAGTACTTC | CASSRSGTGAYEQYF
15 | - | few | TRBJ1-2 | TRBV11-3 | TGTGCCAGCAGCCAAGGACAGCCCTCTAACTATGGCTACACCTTC | CASSQGQPSNYGYTF
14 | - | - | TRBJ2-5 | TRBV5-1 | TGCGCCAGCAGCTTTGATTCTATACAAGAGACCCAGTACTTC | CASSFDSIQETQYF
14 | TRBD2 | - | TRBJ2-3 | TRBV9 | TGTGCCAGCAGCGTTAGCGGGGGAGGTGATACGCAGTATTTT | CASSVSGGGDTQYF
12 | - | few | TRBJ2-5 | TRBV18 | TGTGCCAGCTCACTGAGAGGAGAGACCCAGTACTTC | CASSLRGETQYF
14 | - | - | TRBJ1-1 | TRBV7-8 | TGTGCCAGCAGCCCGACTGGGTTGAACACTGAAGCTTTCTTT | CASSPTGLNTEAFF
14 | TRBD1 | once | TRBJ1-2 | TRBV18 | TGTGCCAGCTCTCCAGACAGGGTGACCTATGGCTACACCTTC | CASSPDRVTYGYTF
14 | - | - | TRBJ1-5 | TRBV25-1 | TGTGCCAGCAGTGAAAGCGGGGGGAATCAGCCCCAGCATTTT | CASSESGGNQPQHF
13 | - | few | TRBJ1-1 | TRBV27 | TGTGCCAGCAGTTTATGGGCGGGCACTGAAGCTTTCTTT | CASSLWAGTEAFF
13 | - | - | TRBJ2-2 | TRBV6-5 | TGTGCCAGCAGTTACCTAGGCACCGGGGAGCTGTTTTTT | CASSYLGTGELFF
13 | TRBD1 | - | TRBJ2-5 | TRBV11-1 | TGTGCCAGCAGCTCGGACAGGGGGGCGACCCAGTACTTC | CASSSDRGATQYF
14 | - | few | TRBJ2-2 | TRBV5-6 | TGTGCCAGCAGCTTGGAAAGGGGCACCGGGGAGCTGTTTTTT | CASSLERGTGELFF
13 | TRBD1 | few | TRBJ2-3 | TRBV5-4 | TGTGCCAGCAGTTCCGGGACAGGGGATGATAAGTATTTT | CASSSGTGDDKYF